This TCR beta chain was captured by sequencing in a study of B cell selection in AIRE deficiency. Study conclusions and caveats: Shorter CDR3s marked shared Treg sequences, biased toward few non-templated insertions. Patient Tconv cells held 30% to 35% of Treg sequences shared by healthy donors.

Sequencing was performed with immunoSEQ multiplex PCR; in TCRdb, only in-frame clones are kept and a portion is missing. The data contain fewer than 30,000 clones, roughly 97% of them singletons. A word on this clone: What it binds is not known.

Sorting defined conventional CD4 T cells as CD4+CD127+. This TCR was recovered from a human donor in good health. Sequencing used CD4+CD127+ conventional T cells sorted from PBMCs.

CDR3 in DNA: TGTGCCAGCAGCCAAGAGAGGGTGAACACTGAAGCTTTCTTT. It encodes CASSQERVNTEAFF. The J gene is TRBJ1-1, the V gene TRBV4-2; no reliable D call. Trimming removed 0 bases at V and 0 bases at J, with 5 bases between. Germline values: CDR1 LGHNA, CDR2 YNFKEQ. The CDR3 length is 14 residues.